The clone carrying this TCR beta chain was seen only a few times. Its cognate antigen is unknown. This specimen belongs to a study of identical twins. Germline V gives CDR1 DFQATT, CDR2 SNEGSKA (reference sequence). J gave up 5 bases and V 0 bases, and 5 bases lay outside the gene matches. This CDR3 contains 14 residues. Study-wide results and limits: Monozygotic twins shared more out-of-frame TCR alpha than recombination models predicted. In beta out-of-frame sequences, the excess sharing between twins was weaker.

TCRdb re-analysed the 5' RACE reads in MiXCR, keeping a single row per CDR3 protein. The table has around 1.7 million distinct CDR3 sequences, under 35% seen once. The rearrangement joins TRBV20-1 to TRBJ2-5, with 8 bases fitting TRBD2. The sequencing input was cord blood. The TCR originated in a newborn girl in good health. CDR3 region: CSARDGAGGETQYF. CDR3 DNA: TGCAGTGCTAGAGATGGGGCGGGGGGCGAGACCCAGTACTTC.